This TCR beta chain derives from a study of blood T cell repertoires in COVID-19. The protocol was immunoSEQ multiplex PCR, while the TCRdb copy is restricted to in-frame clones and leaves out a portion. The sample includes 140,000 to 150,000 clones, roughly 89% seen only once; the top ten take less than 6%. There are a few counts of this clone. Participants were aged about 18 to 100 years from about 25 US areas. Clinical history as reported by participants underpinned cohort assignment. The germline CDR1 and CDR2 sequences are MNHEY and SMNVEV (reference sequence). Deletions cut 4 bases from V and 8 bases from J, with 20 bases between. The CDR3 is 15 amino acids.

This sequence originates from a woman aged 45-59 years who had been exposed to COVID-19. The rearrangement joins TRBV27 to TRBJ1-2, with D tentatively TRBD1 (5 bases). Sequenced sample: PBMCs or T cells enriched from blood (not recorded which). CDR3 nucleotide sequence: TGTGCCAGCAGTTCACTCCACGGGGGAAATGAGGGCTACACCTTC. As protein: CASSSLHGGNEGYTF.